This passage covers 23 T cell receptor beta chains from one sample sequenced in a study of blood T cell repertoires in COVID-19. Clones were sequenced by immunoSEQ multiplex PCR, and TCRdb holds only the in-frame ones, with some missing. The sample records some 50,000 clones, over 75% being singletons. The specimen sequenced was peripheral blood. These receptors originate from a middle-aged man with acute or convalescent COVID-19.

This sequence joins TRBV6-5 and TRBJ1-2; D is uncertain. The germline gives CDR1 MNHEY, CDR2 SVGAGI. Trimming stripped 7 bases from V and 4 bases from J, with 13 bases between. The CDR3 sequence is 13 residues long. The CDR3 loop is CASTSDSVYGYTF. For the CDR3, the DNA is TGTGCCAGCACCTCGGACTCCGTCTATGGCTACACCTTC.

This chain uses TRBV5-1 with TRBJ1-3, with D hard to call. This CDR3 has 14 amino acids. The V and J ends lost 1 base and 3 bases respectively, with 8 bases between them. Germline values: CDR1 SGHRS, CDR2 YFSETQ. The CDR3 is CASSLSTDGNTIYF. CDR3 nucleotides: TGCGCCAGCAGCTTGTCAACAGATGGAAACACCATATATTTT.

The chain uses TRBV12-3 or TRBV12-4 and TRBJ1-1, with 7 bases aligning to TRBD1. Trimming at V came to 2 bases and at J to 5 bases, leaving 2 bases not matched to a gene. The CDR3 totals 13 residues. CDR3: CASSLTGVTEAFF. CDR3 DNA: TGTGCCAGCAGTTTAACAGGGGTGACTGAAGCTTTCTTT.

The J gene is TRBJ1-2, the V gene TRBV5-8, with D possibly being TRBD1 (5 bases). The V and J ends lost 4 bases and 2 bases respectively, with 9 bases between them. CDR1 SGHTS and CDR2 YDEGEE come from the germline V gene. The CDR3 covers 13 residues. The CDR3 reads CASSPDRNYGYTF. CDR3 nucleotides: TGTGCCAGCAGCCCCGACAGAAACTATGGCTACACCTTC.

The J gene is TRBJ2-1, the V gene TRBV5-1, with D possibly TRBD1 on 5 matching bases. Germline loops: CDR1 SGHRS, CDR2 YFSETQ. This CDR3 comprises 16 residues. Deletions cut 4 bases from V and 3 bases from J, with 17 bases between. The DNA for the CDR3 is TGCGCCAGCAGCCCGGATTTGGACACCTACTACAATGAGCAGTTCTTC. This translates into CASSPDLDTYYNEQFF.

The gene calls are TRBV5-1 and TRBJ1-2, with D possibly being TRBD1 (6 bases). Trimming shortened V by 4 bases and J by 6 bases, and 13 bases separated the two germline ends. CDR3 length equals 13 residues. Germline V CDR1 and CDR2: SGHRS, YFSETQ. The CDR3: CASSTGTTHGYTF. CDR3 in DNA: TGCGCCAGCAGCACCGGGACAACCCATGGCTACACCTTC. The variable domain in full, with the rest retrieved from reference TRBV5-1 and TRBJ1-2, is KAGVTQTPRYLIKTRGQQVTLSCSPISGHRSVSWYQQTPGQGLQFLFEYFSETQRNKGNFPGRFSGRQFSNSRSEMNVSTLELGDSALYLCASSTGTTHGYTFGSGTRLTVV.

The chain is built from TRBV5-1 and TRBJ1-1; D remains unclear. Germline CDR1 and CDR2: SGHRS and YFSETQ. Between the trimmed V and J ends, which lost 7 bases and 6 bases, there was a span of 16 bases. The CDR3 sequence is 13 residues long. CDR3: CASSDGRTPEAFF. CDR3 bases: TGCGCCAGCTCAGACGGAAGGACTCCTGAAGCTTTCTTT.

The chain recombines TRBV3-1 (or the pseudogene TRBV3-2) with TRBJ2-3; TRBD2 aligns across 15 bases. This CDR3 is 17 amino acids long. Germline V gene lookup returns CDR1 LGHDT and CDR2 YNNKEL (reference sequence). V lost 3 bases and J lost 6; bases outside the gene matches: 7. As DNA, the CDR3 is TGTGCCAGCAGCCACGGGGGACTAGCGGGGGGATTGGATACGCAGTATTTT. It encodes CASSHGGLAGGLDTQYF.

V usage is TRBV2 and J usage is TRBJ1-1; 8 positions match TRBD1. The junction had 1 base not matched to a gene; V was cut back by 2 bases and J by 8 bases. The CDR3 is 12 amino acids. Germline values: CDR1 SNHLY, CDR2 FYNNEI. CDR3 sequence reads: CASSERTGEAFF. The CDR3 DNA is TGTGCCAGCAGTGAAAGGACAGGGGAAGCTTTCTTT.

The chain carries TRBV4-1 and TRBJ1-4, with 7 bases fitting TRBD1. Looked up from germline, CDR1 is MGHRA and CDR2 is YSYEKL. V trimming: 3 bases; J trimming: 2 bases; junction bases outside the gene matches: 6. The CDR3 sequence is 16 residues long. The CDR3 nucleotides are TGCGCCAGCAGCCATGAACAGGGGAACACTAATGAAAAACTGTTTTTT. This gives the protein CASSHEQGNTNEKLFF.

This clone appeared a few times. This rearrangement joins TRBV9 to TRBJ2-5; perhaps TRBD1 as D (6 bases). This CDR3 is built from 14 residues. CDR1 SGDLS and CDR2 YYNGEE come from the germline V gene. The germline V and J ends were trimmed by 3 bases and 5 bases, with 14 bases remaining between them. CDR3 amino acids: CASSDRVTGETQYF. As DNA, the CDR3 is TGTGCCAGCAGCGACAGGGTTACCGGGGAGACCCAGTACTTC.

This chain connects TRBV2 to TRBJ1-1; weak D call: TRBD1 (6 bases). Trimming left V 1 base short and J 5 bases short, with 14 bases between. Germline V CDR1 and CDR2: SNHLY, FYNNEI. CDR3 length: 15 amino acids. In DNA, the CDR3 is TGTGCCAGCAGTGAAGGGGTAATGAGGGGGACTGAAGCTTTCTTT. Its protein product is CASSEGVMRGTEAFF.

This chain uses TRBV13 with TRBJ2-1, with a weak D call TRBD2 (6 bases). Trimming left V 8 bases short and J 2 bases short, with 25 bases between. Germline V gene lookup returns CDR1 PRHDT and CDR2 FYEKMQ (reference sequence). This CDR3 has 18 residues. The DNA of the CDR3 is TGTGCCAGCGACCGTTCCCTAGGGATAGCGGCTACCTACAATGAGCAGTTCTTC. Translating gives CASDRSLGIAATYNEQFF. The full variable domain, rest sourced from reference TRBV13 and TRBJ2-1, is AAGVIQSPRHLIKEKRETATLKCYPIPRHDTVYWYQQGPGQDPQFLISFYEKMQSDKGSIPDRFSAQQFSDYHSELNMSSLELGDSALYFCASDRSLGIAATYNEQFFGPGTRLTVL.

The chain recombines TRBV7-8 with TRBJ1-2; tentative D call: TRBD1 (6 bases). Between the trimmed V and J ends, which lost 5 bases and 2 bases, there was a span of 15 bases. The germline gives CDR1 SGHVS, CDR2 FQNEAQ. The CDR3 loop spans 15 amino acids. CDR3 amino acids: CASSQGLGRNYGYTF. DNA of the CDR3: TGTGCCAGCAGCCAGGGGCTTGGGCGCAACTATGGCTACACCTTC.

J is TRBJ2-1 and V is TRBV7-2; 15 positions match TRBD2. The CDR3 has 16 amino acids. Germline CDR1 reads SGHTA; CDR2 reads FQGNSA. Trimming took 6 bases from V and 8 from J; bases not matched to a gene: 8. The CDR3 is CASSRTSGRGSDEQFF. Written as DNA, the CDR3 is TGTGCCAGCAGTCGGACTAGCGGGAGGGGGAGCGATGAGCAGTTCTTC.

The chain joins TRBV24-1 to TRBJ2-2; 7 bases match TRBD1. V was pared by 4 bases and J by 0 bases, with 7 bases of the junction left unmatched. Per germline, CDR1 KGHDR and CDR2 SFDVKD. The length of the CDR3 is 17 residues. The CDR3 region has the DNA TGTGCCACCAGTGACCTTAACAGGGGACCGAACACCGGGGAGCTGTTTTTT. Encoded protein: CATSDLNRGPNTGELFF.

The V gene is TRBV11-2, the J gene TRBJ2-2; 7 nucleotides match TRBD1. The length of the CDR3 is 15 residues. Looked up from germline, CDR1 is SGHAT and CDR2 is FQNNGV. V was clipped by 5 bases and J by 6 bases; unmatched bases: 9. The CDR3 sequence is CASSPRQGSAGELFF. The DNA of the CDR3 is TGTGCCAGCAGCCCCAGACAGGGTAGTGCCGGGGAGCTGTTTTTT.

The genes are TRBV7-2 and TRBJ2-7; TRBD2 matches at 10 bases. Germline CDR1 SGHTA, CDR2 FQGNSA. This CDR3 is 18 amino acids long. Germline trimming cut 5 bases from V and 7 bases from J; bases unmatched to any gene: 20. The CDR3 region is CASSLNPKTSGSTGEQYF. CDR3 DNA: TGTGCCAGCAGCCTCAATCCCAAGACTAGCGGGTCCACAGGGGAGCAGTACTTC.

This chain connects TRBV4-3 to TRBJ1-6; 9 nucleotides line up with TRBD1. Trimming at V came to 3 bases and at J to 6 bases, leaving 0 bases not matched to a gene. This CDR3 is built from 14 residues. Per the germline V gene, CDR1 is LGHNA and CDR2 is YSLEER. CDR3 sequence: CASSQGQGNSPLHF. The CDR3 bases are TGCGCCAGCAGCCAGGGACAGGGTAATTCACCCCTCCACTTT.

CDR3 region: CASSETRQGGDEKLFF. In DNA, the CDR3 is TGTGCCAGCAGCGAGACCCGACAGGGTGGCGATGAAAAACTGTTTTTT. The chain uses TRBV5-4 and TRBJ1-4; TRBD1 aligns across 7 bases. V lost 4 bases, J lost 6 bases, and 12 bases stayed unmatched. Germline loops: CDR1 SGHNT, CDR2 YYREEE (reference sequence). The CDR3 has 16 amino acids. The entire variable domain, with the rest obtained from reference TRBV5-4 and TRBJ1-4, is as follows: ETGVTQSPTHLIKTRGQQVTLRCSSQSGHNTVSWYQQALGQGPQFIFQYYREEENGRGNFPPRFSGLQFPNYSSELNVNALELDDSALYLCASSETRQGGDEKLFFGSGTQLSVL.

DNA for the CDR3: TGCAGTGCCGGGGCTGGAAACACCATATATTTT. Residues: CSAGAGNTIYF. V is TRBV20-1 and J is TRBJ1-3; no definite D call. There are 11 residues in the CDR3. Germline CDR1 and CDR2: DFQATT and SNEGSKA (reference sequence). Trimming took 6 bases from V and 2 from J, leaving 5 bases between them.

CDR3 sequence (DNA): TGTGCCAGCAGTCCCTTTCTCTCCGGCAGGCTGAACTATGGCTACACCTTC. Protein: CASSPFLSGRLNYGYTF. V is TRBV6-6 and J is TRBJ1-2; D uncertain. The CDR3 is 17 residues long. Trimming removed 5 bases at V and 2 bases at J, with 21 bases between. CDR1 is MNHNY and CDR2 is SVGAGI in the germline V gene (reference sequence).

The rearrangement joins TRBV5-1 to TRBJ1-1; 8 bases are shared with TRBD1. The J segment lost 1 base and the V segment lost 0 bases, leaving 2 bases of the junction unmatched. Per germline, CDR1 SGHRS and CDR2 YFSETQ. The CDR3 is 15 residues long. This chain's CDR3 is CASSLADRANTEAFF. In nucleotides, the CDR3 is TGCGCCAGCAGCTTGGCGGACAGGGCGAACACTGAAGCTTTCTTT.